This TCR beta chain was documented in a study of blood T cell repertoires in COVID-19. About the study: Italy, Spain and the United States were the sources of the convalescent and acute COVID-19 samples.

The V end lost 0 bases, the J end lost 2 bases, and 9 bases lay between the germline ends. The CDR3 runs to 16 residues. Germline-derived CDR1 and CDR2 are SGDLS and YYNGEE. Those enrolled in Seattle joined during active infection and were followed longitudinally afterward. In the authors' methods: Nucleated cell counts were estimated from reference gene primer amplification. Generated by immunoSEQ multiplex PCR, the TCRdb table keeps only in-frame clones and is missing some. D and trimming were read from the DNA, whereas the V and J calls and clone size are those reported in that table. The sample has approximately 440,000 clones, about 91% seen once; the top ten hold around 12%.

The receptor was isolated from a woman in her 50s with COVID-19, enrolled during active disease. This sequence joins TRBV9 and TRBJ1-6; D is uncertain. The sample consisted of peripheral blood. The CDR3 region has the DNA TGTGCCAGCAGCGTAGGAGTCACGCCCTATAATTCACCCCTCCACTTT. It codes for CASSVGVTPYNSPLHF.